One and the same sample provided the 8 T cell receptor beta chains below, sequenced in a study of shared clonotypes between healthy human individuals. Some clones are missing from TCRdb's copy, which holds only in-frame ones; the method was immunoSEQ multiplex PCR. The data show roughly 810,000 clones, with about 96% seen just once and about 0.25% held by the top ten. Terminally differentiated effector memory CD45RA+ cells were left out of the naive CD8 fraction, which was CD45RO-negative and positively selected for CCR7. The sample taken for sequencing was naive CD8+ T cells sorted from blood. These receptors all stem from a man younger than 40 in good health.

This clone was recorded only once. The chain employs TRBV7-9 and TRBJ2-1, with 10 bases fitting TRBD1. V was clipped by 2 bases and J by 1 base; unmatched bases: 5. This CDR3 has 17 amino acids. CDR1 and CDR2 from the germline V gene are SEHNR and FQNEAQ (reference sequence). The DNA for the CDR3 is TGTGCCAGCAGCTTATTGGACAGGGGGGAATCCTACAATGAGCAGTTCTTC. Its translation: CASSLLDRGESYNEQFF. Complete variable domain (other parts from reference TRBV7-9 and TRBJ2-1): DTGVSQNPRHKITKRGQNVTFRCDPISEHNRLYWYRQTLGQGPEFLTYFQNEAQLEKSRLLSDRFSAERPKGSFSTLEIQRTEQGDSAMYLCASSLLDRGESYNEQFFGPGTRLTVL.

This chain connects TRBV12-5 to TRBJ2-1; D gene uncertain. Germline loops: CDR1 LGHNT, CDR2 FRNRAP. The CDR3 runs 12 residues. Trimming removed 1 base at V and 10 bases at J, with 8 bases between. DNA of the CDR3: TGTGCTAGTGGTTTGGGAGCCGACGAGCAGTTCTTC. Translated: CASGLGADEQFF.

Here the CDR3 reads CATSRDRGGGNAEQYF. The CDR3 bases are TGTGCCACCAGCAGAGATCGGGGTGGGGGGAACGCCGAGCAGTACTTC. The V and J genes are TRBV15 and TRBJ2-7; weak D call: TRBD2 (6 bases). The CDR3 spans 16 residues. V was clipped by 0 bases and J by 6 bases, with 18 bases between them. Germline V gives CDR1 LNHNV, CDR2 YYDKDF (reference sequence).

This sequence joins TRBV2 and TRBJ1-1, with no clear D. From germline, CDR1 is SNHLY and CDR2 FYNNEI. Trimming removed 3 bases from V and 2 bases from J, with 13 bases in between. The length of the CDR3 is 15 residues. As DNA, the CDR3 is TGTGCCAGCAGTGAGGGGAACGGGCTTAACACTGAAGCTTTCTTT. Its translation: CASSEGNGLNTEAFF.

The chain couples TRBV5-1 to TRBJ1-1; 10 nucleotides match TRBD1. This CDR3 has 17 residues. V was pared by 2 bases and J by 6 bases, with 13 bases of the junction left unmatched. Germline CDR1 SGHRS, CDR2 YFSETQ. The CDR3 nucleotides are TGCGCCAGCAGCTTCAGCGGGACAGGGGAGGGGACCCCTGAAGCTTTCTTT. Its protein is CASSFSGTGEGTPEAFF.

The rearrangement joins TRBV14 to TRBJ2-2; TRBD2 is a possible D gene (5 bases). The V gene's germline CDR1 is SGHDN and CDR2 FVKESK. Trimming stripped 3 bases from V and 6 bases from J, with 14 bases between. The length of the CDR3 is 15 residues. The CDR3, as DNA: TGTGCCAGCAGCCATGGAGGATGGCGGGCCGGGGAGCTGTTTTTT. Its translation: CASSHGGWRAGELFF.

The chain employs TRBV25-1 and TRBJ2-2; TRBD1 agrees at 7 bases. Germline CDR1 MGHDK, CDR2 SYGVNS. Trimming removed 4 bases from V and 5 bases from J; junction bases left unmatched: 7. The CDR3 is made up of 15 amino acids. CDR3 sequence (DNA): TGTGCCAGCAGTGCCACAGGGGCGTGGACCGGGGAGCTGTTTTTT. Protein sequence: CASSATGAWTGELFF.

In nucleotides, the CDR3 is TGTGCCAGCAGCCGGCGGGACGGGGCCGGGGAGCTGTTTTTT. It codes for CASSRRDGAGELFF. The chain carries TRBV11-3 and TRBJ2-2; D possibly corresponds to TRBD2 (6 bases). Germline V gene lookup returns CDR1 SGHNT and CDR2 YENEEA. CDR3 length: 14 residues. The V gene lost 5 bases and the J gene lost 6 bases, with 13 bases spanning the gap. Combining the CDR3 with reference TRBV11-3 and TRBJ2-2 gives the whole variable domain EAGVVQSPRYKIIEKKQPVAFWCNPISGHNTLYWYLQNLGQGPELLIRYENEEAVDDSQLPKDRFSAERLKGVDSTLKIQPAELGDSAVYLCASSRRDGAGELFFGEGSRLTVL.